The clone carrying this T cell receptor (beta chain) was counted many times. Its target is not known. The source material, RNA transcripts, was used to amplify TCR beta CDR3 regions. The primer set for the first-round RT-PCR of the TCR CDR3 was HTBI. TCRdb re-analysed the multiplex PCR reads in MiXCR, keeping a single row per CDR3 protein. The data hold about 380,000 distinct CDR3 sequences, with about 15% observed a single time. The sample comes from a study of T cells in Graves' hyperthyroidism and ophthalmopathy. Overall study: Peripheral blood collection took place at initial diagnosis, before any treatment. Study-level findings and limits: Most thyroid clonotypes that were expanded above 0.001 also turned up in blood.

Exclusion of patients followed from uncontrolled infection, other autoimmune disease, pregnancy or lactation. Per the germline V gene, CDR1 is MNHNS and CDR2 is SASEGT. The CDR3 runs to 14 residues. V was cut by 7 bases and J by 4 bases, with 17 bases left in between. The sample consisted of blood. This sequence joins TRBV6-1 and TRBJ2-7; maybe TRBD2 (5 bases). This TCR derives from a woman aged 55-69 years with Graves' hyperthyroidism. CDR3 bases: TGTGCCAGCATTTCGACTACCCGGTGGTACGAGCAGTACTTC. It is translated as CASISTTRWYEQYF.